This T cell receptor beta chain was retrieved from a study of CD8 T cells in Susac syndrome. The authors reverse transcribed roughly 0.45 to 1 ug RNA with random hexamers. TCRdb re-called the immunoSEQ multiplex PCR reads through MiXCR, storing one row per CDR3 protein. The sample records 160,000 or so distinct CDR3 sequences, 80% to 95% being singletons. V lost 0 bases and J 2 bases, leaving 8 bases between the germline ends. Germline-derived CDR1 and CDR2 are LNHNV and YYDKDF (reference sequence). The CDR3 covers 15 residues. Material: CD4+ T cells from PBMCs. The sequence came from a human donor in good health. The V call is TRBV15, the J call TRBJ2-1; D remains ambiguous. The CDR3 reads CATSRDKQAYNEQFF. As DNA, the CDR3 is TGTGCCACCAGCAGAGATAAGCAGGCCTACAATGAGCAGTTCTTC. Complete variable domain (other parts from reference TRBV15 and TRBJ2-1): DAMVIQNPRYQVTQFGKPVTLSCSQTLNHNVMYWYQQKSSQAPKLLFHYYDKDFNNEADTPDNFQSRRPNTSFCFLDIRSPGLGDTAMYLCATSRDKQAYNEQFFGPGTRLTVL.